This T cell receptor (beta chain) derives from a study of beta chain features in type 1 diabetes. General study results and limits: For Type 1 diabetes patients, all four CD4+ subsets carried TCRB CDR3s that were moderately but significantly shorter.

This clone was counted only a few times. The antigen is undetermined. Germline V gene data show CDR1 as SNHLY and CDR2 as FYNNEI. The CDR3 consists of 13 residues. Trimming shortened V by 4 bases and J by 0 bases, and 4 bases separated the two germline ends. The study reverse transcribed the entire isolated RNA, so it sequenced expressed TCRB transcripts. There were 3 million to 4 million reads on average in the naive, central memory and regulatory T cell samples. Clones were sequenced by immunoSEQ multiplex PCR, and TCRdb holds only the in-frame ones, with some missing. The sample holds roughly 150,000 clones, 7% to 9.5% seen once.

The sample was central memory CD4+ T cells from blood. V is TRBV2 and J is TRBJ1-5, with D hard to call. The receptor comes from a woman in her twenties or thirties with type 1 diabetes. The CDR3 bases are TGTGCCAGCAGTGGCTATAGCAATCAGCCCCAGCATTTT. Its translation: CASSGYSNQPQHF.